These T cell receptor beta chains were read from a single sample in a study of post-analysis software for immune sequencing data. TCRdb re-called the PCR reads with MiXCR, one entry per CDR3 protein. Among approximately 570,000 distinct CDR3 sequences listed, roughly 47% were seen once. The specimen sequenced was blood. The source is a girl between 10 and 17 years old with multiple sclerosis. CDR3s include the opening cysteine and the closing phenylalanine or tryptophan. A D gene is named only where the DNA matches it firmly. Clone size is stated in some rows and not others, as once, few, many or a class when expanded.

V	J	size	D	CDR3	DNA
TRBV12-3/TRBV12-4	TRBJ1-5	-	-	CASSFGSQPQHF	TGTGCCAGCAGTTTTGGCAGCCAGCCCCAGCATTTT
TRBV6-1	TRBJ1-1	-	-	CASIYSPDSGTEAFF	TGTGCCAGTATATATTCTCCGGACTCGGGTACTGAAGCTTTCTTT
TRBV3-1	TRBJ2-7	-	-	CASSHALAAGAYEQYF	TGTGCCAGCAGCCACGCCCTAGCGGCAGGGGCCTACGAGCAGTACTTC
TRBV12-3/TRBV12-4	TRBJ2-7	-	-	CASSCEGSKYEQYF	TGTGCCAGCAGTTGTGAGGGGTCCAAGTACGAGCAGTACTTC
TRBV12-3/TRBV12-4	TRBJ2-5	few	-	CASSLGTPQETQYF	TGTGCCAGCAGTCTCGGGACACCACAAGAGACCCAGTACTTC
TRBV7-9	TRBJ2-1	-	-	CASTTRLENEQFF	TGTGCCAGCACCACTCGTCTCGAAAATGAGCAGTTCTTC
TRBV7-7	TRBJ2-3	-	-	CASSPSGPADTQYF	TGTGCTAGCAGCCCCTCAGGGCCGGCAGATACGCAGTATTTT
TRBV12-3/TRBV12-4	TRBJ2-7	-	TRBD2	CASSWTWGGYEQYF	TGTGCCAGCAGCTGGACGTGGGGGGGCTACGAGCAGTACTTC
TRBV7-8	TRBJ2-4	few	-	CASSPRASKNIQYF	TGTGCCAGCAGCCCGAGGGCTTCCAAAAACATTCAGTACTTC
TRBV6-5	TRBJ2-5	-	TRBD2	CASSFRLAGPYQETQYF	TGTGCCAGCAGTTTCAGACTAGCGGGGCCGTACCAAGAGACCCAGTACTTC
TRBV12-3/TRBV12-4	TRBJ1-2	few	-	CASSFGSLPSDYGYTF	TGTGCCAGCAGTTTTGGCAGTCTCCCCTCTGACTATGGCTACACCTTC
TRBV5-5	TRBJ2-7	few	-	CASSLEVTVWSHYEQYF	TGTGCCAGCAGCTTGGAAGTCACGGTTTGGTCCCACTACGAGCAGTACTTC
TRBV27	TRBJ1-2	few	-	CASSWRKTNYGYTF	TGTGCCAGCAGTTGGCGCAAAACAAACTATGGCTACACCTTC
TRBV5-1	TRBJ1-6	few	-	CASSVPEDWGSPLHF	TGCGCCAGCAGCGTGCCAGAGGACTGGGGTTCACCCCTCCACTTT
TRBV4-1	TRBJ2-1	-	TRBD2	CASSQEAASGYNEQFF	TGCGCCAGCAGCCAAGAGGCGGCTAGCGGCTACAATGAGCAGTTCTTC
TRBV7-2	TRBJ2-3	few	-	CASSSSRADTQYF	TGTGCCAGCAGCTCCTCCCGCGCAGATACGCAGTATTTT
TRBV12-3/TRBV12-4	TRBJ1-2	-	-	CASSPLFRGYTF	TGTGCCAGCAGTCCTCTGTTCCGTGGCTACACCTTC
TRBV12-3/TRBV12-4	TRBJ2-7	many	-	CASSLQVSYEQYF	TGCGCCAGCAGCTTGCAGGTCTCCTACGAGCAGTACTTC
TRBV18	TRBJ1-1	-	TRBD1	CASSPGQRRNTEAFF	TGTGCCAGCTCACCGGGACAGAGGCGGAACACTGAAGCTTTCTTT
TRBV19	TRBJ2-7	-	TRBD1	CASSIAGTGTYEQYF	TGTGCCAGTAGTATAGCCGGGACAGGGACCTACGAGCAGTACTTC
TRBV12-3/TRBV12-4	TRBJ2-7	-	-	CASSSVSSHEQYF	TGTGCCAGCAGTTCTGTGAGCAGTCACGAGCAGTACTTC
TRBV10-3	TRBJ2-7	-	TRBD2	CAISRGIYEQYF	TGTGCCATCTCGCGGGGGATCTACGAGCAGTACTTC
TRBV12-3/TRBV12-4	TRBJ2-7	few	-	CASSFSRGAGVYEQYF	TGTGCCAGCAGTTTCTCTCGGGGGGCGGGTGTCTACGAGCAGTACTTC
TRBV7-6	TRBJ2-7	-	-	CASSRDSPEQYF	TGTGCCAGCAGCCGAGACTCGCCCGAGCAGTACTTC
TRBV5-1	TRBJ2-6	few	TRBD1	CASSLRRGSGANVLTF	TGCGCCAGCAGCTTGCGCAGGGGGTCTGGGGCCAACGTCCTGACTTTC
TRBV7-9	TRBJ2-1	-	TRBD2	CASSLSSSGTAYNEQFF	TGTGCCAGCAGCTTATCAAGTAGCGGGACCGCCTACAATGAGCAGTTCTTC
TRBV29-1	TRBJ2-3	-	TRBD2	CSVSPAGTQDTQYF	TGCAGCGTTAGCCCAGCGGGGACGCAAGATACGCAGTATTTT
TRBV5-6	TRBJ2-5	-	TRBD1	CASSLPGTGQETQYF	TGTGCCAGCAGCTTGCCCGGGACAGGCCAAGAGACCCAGTACTTC
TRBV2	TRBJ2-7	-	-	CASYSGRIESYEQYF	TGTGCCAGCTACTCAGGAAGGATCGAGTCCTACGAGCAGTACTTC
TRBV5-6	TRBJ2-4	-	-	CASSLRLWDGNIQYF	TGTGCCAGCAGCTTGAGGTTATGGGACGGAAACATTCAGTACTTC
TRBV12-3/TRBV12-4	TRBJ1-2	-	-	CASSLAGIGYTF	TGTGCCAGCAGTTTAGCAGGAATCGGCTACACCTTC
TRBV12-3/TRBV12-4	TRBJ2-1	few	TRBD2	CASSLGRAGANEQFF	TGTGCCAGCAGTTTAGGGAGAGCGGGAGCCAATGAGCAGTTCTTC
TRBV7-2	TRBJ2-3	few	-	CASSLGGEDTQYF	TGTGCCAGCAGCTTAGGGGGTGAGGATACGCAGTATTTT
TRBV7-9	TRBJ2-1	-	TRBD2	CANSLPGLAGGRTYNEQFF	TGTGCCAACAGCTTACCCGGACTAGCGGGGGGGAGGACCTACAATGAGCAGTTCTTC
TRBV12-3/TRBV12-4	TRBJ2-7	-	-	CASSLNPSHSEQYF	TGTGCCAGCAGTTTAAACCCCAGCCACTCCGAGCAGTACTTC
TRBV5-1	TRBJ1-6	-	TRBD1	CASSSDRGGNSPLHF	TGCGCCAGCAGCTCGGACAGGGGGGGCAATTCACCCCTCCACTTT
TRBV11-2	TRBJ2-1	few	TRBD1	CASSRDRDNEQFF	TGTGCCAGCAGCCGAGACAGGGACAATGAGCAGTTCTTC
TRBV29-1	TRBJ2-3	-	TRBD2	CSVAGPTSGGATDTQYF	TGCAGCGTTGCCGGACCGACTAGCGGGGGGGCCACAGATACGCAGTATTTT
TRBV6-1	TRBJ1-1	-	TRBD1	CASSEAFRGFSEAFF	TGTGCCAGCAGTGAGGCTTTCAGGGGGTTCTCTGAAGCTTTCTTT
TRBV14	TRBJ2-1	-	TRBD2	CASSPLRGGSSYNEQFF	TGTGCCAGCAGCCCCCTGCGAGGCGGGAGCTCCTACAATGAGCAGTTCTTC
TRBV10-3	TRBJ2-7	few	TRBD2	CAISESGGRGEQYF	TGTGCCATCAGTGAGTCGGGCGGGAGAGGCGAGCAGTACTTC
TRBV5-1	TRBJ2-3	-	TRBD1	CASSTGQGIDTQYF	TGCGCCAGCAGCACAGGACAGGGCATAGATACGCAGTATTTT